Presented here are 28 T cell receptor beta chains from one specimen sequenced in a study of control samples from healthy donors and cancer patients. Libraries were prepared by immunoSEQ multiplex PCR; TCRdb keeps only in-frame clonotypes and omits some of them. The profile shows tens of thousands of clones, roughly 82% of them singletons. Sample: blood. All receptors come from a man aged 50-59 years in good health.

The chain carries TRBV30 and TRBJ2-7; a weak D match, TRBD2 (5 bases). The V end lost 8 bases, the J end lost 0 bases, and 11 bases lay between the germline ends. Germline-derived CDR1 and CDR2 are GTSNPN and SVGIG (reference sequence). The CDR3 spans 12 residues. CDR3 amino acids: CARRDASYEQYF. The CDR3 DNA reads TGTGCCCGTCGGGATGCCTCCTACGAGCAGTACTTC. Full variable domain (rest looked up from reference TRBV30 and TRBJ2-7): SQTIHQWPATLVQPVGSPLSLECTVEGTSNPNLYWYRQAAGRGLQLLFYSVGIGQISSEVPQNLSASRPQDRQFILSSKKLLLSDSGFYLCARRDASYEQYFGPGTRLTVT.

J is TRBJ2-3 and V is TRBV4-3, with 7 bases lining up with TRBD2. The CDR3 consists of 15 residues. Trimming took 4 bases from V and 1 from J; bases not matched to a gene: 5. CDR1 is LGHNA, CDR2 YSLEER, per germline. The CDR3 spells CASSPGLEGTDTQYF. CDR3 DNA sequence: TGCGCCAGCAGCCCCGGACTAGAGGGCACAGATACGCAGTATTTT.

This chain uses TRBV9 with TRBJ2-2; maybe TRBD1 (5 bases). The germline CDR1 and CDR2 sequences are SGDLS and YYNGEE. Trimming removed 4 bases from V and 4 bases from J, with 17 bases in between. This CDR3 has 16 amino acids. CDR3 protein: CASSTRTRSPTGELFF. DNA for the CDR3: TGTGCCAGCAGCACCAGGACACGGTCCCCCACCGGGGAGCTGTTTTTT.

This clone was observed a handful of times. The chain links TRBV19 to TRBJ1-3; a weak D match, TRBD1 (5 bases). The V end lost 3 bases, the J end lost 2 bases, and 11 bases lay between the germline ends. The germline V gene encodes CDR1 LNHDA and CDR2 SQIVND (reference sequence). The CDR3 length is 15 residues. CDR3 coding DNA: TGTGCCAGTAGTATTAGCAGGGCAACTGGAAACACCATATATTTT. Protein sequence: CASSISRATGNTIYF.

The J gene is TRBJ1-2, the V gene TRBV6-4; possible D gene TRBD1, 5 bases. Germline-derived CDR1 and CDR2 are MRHNA and SNTAGT. Trimming took 1 base from V and 7 from J, leaving 10 bases between them. The CDR3 covers 13 residues. DNA for the CDR3: TGTGCCAGCAGTGACTTGGGGGGAGGTGGCTACACCTTC. Protein product: CASSDLGGGGYTF.

The chain combines TRBV11-2 with TRBJ1-1, with 9 bases that match TRBD1. The germline gives CDR1 SGHAT, CDR2 FQNNGV. This CDR3 contains 12 residues. Losses at the gene ends were 4 bases for V and 9 bases for J; bases not matched to a gene: 3. CDR3: CASSSGTGKAFF. CDR3 nucleotide sequence: TGTGCCAGCAGCTCAGGGACAGGGAAAGCTTTCTTT.

V usage is TRBV3-1 (or the pseudogene TRBV3-2) and J usage is TRBJ2-1, with TRBD2 identical over 8 bases. V was pared by 1 base and J by 4 bases, with 3 bases of the junction left unmatched. This CDR3 region has 15 residues. CDR1 is LGHDT, CDR2 YNNKEL, per germline (reference sequence). CDR3 bases: TGTGCCAGCAGCCAAGGACTAGCGTCTTACAATGAGCAGTTCTTC. As protein: CASSQGLASYNEQFF.

V usage is TRBV9 and J usage is TRBJ2-3; weak D call: TRBD2 (6 bases). CDR1 and CDR2 from the germline V gene are SGDLS and YYNGEE. With 1 base removed from V and 2 bases from J, the gap between germline ends came to 14 bases. This CDR3 is 16 amino acids long. The CDR3: CASSVQAGSNTDTQYF. The CDR3 nucleotides are TGTGCCAGCAGCGTACAAGCGGGTTCCAACACAGATACGCAGTATTTT.

The chain has TRBV5-6 and TRBJ2-1; 9 nucleotides line up with TRBD1. The germline V gene has CDR1 SGHDT and CDR2 YYEEEE. Losses at the gene ends were 0 bases for V and 0 bases for J; bases not matched to a gene: 1. The CDR3 contains 16 residues. CDR3 residues: CASSLATGGSYNEQFF. CDR3 bases: TGTGCCAGCAGCTTGGCGACAGGGGGCTCCTACAATGAGCAGTTCTTC.

This rearrangement joins TRBV10-2 to TRBJ2-1, with unresolved D. The CDR3 contains 13 residues. Between the trimmed V and J ends, which lost 9 bases and 6 bases, there was a span of 15 bases. Per germline, CDR1 WSHSY and CDR2 SAAADI. The CDR3 here is CASKSGRLNEQFF. Written as DNA, the CDR3 is TGCGCCAGTAAGAGTGGGCGGCTCAATGAGCAGTTCTTC.

This chain joins TRBV27 and TRBJ2-3; tentatively, D is TRBD1 or TRBD2 (6 bases each). In germline, CDR1 is MNHEY, CDR2 SMNVEV (reference sequence). V lost 3 bases, J lost 1 base, and 14 bases lay in between. This CDR3 contains 16 residues. This CDR3 reads CASSFNRGHRTDTQYF. The CDR3 DNA reads TGTGCCAGCAGTTTTAATCGGGGGCATCGCACAGATACGCAGTATTTT.

V and J are TRBV25-1 and TRBJ1-4; no definite D call. This CDR3 is built from 13 residues. V was cut by 8 bases and J by 8 bases, with 15 bases left in between. Germline CDR1 and CDR2: MGHDK and SYGVNS. The CDR3 nucleotides are TGTGCCAGCGGGCTCCCTTTGGACGAAAAACTGTTTTTT. Amino acid sequence: CASGLPLDEKLFF.

V gene TRBV7-2 combines with J gene TRBJ2-7; possible D gene TRBD1, 5 bases. This CDR3 has 14 residues. The V gene lost 0 bases and the J gene lost 5 bases, with 11 bases spanning the gap. Germline lookup yields CDR1 SGHTA and CDR2 FQGNSA. The CDR3 spells CASSLAQVLNEQYF. CDR3 DNA sequence: TGTGCCAGCAGCTTAGCACAGGTTCTGAACGAGCAGTACTTC. Combining the CDR3 with reference TRBV7-2 and TRBJ2-7 gives the whole variable domain GAGVSQSPSNKVTEKGKDVELRCDPISGHTALYWYRQSLGQGLEFLIYFQGNSAPDKSGLPSDRFSAERTGGSVSTLTIQRTQQEDSAVYLCASSLAQVLNEQYFGPGTRLTVT.

V gene TRBV12-2 combines with J gene TRBJ2-7; TRBD2 reflects the table's D call only, with no check against the DNA. TRBV12-2 is tagged as a pseudogene. The CDR3 runs to 19 residues. The CDR3 bases are TGTGCAAGTCGCTTAAGTCCCGTGACAAAGCGGGAGGGCCGGGGCGAGCAGTACTTC. It codes for CASRLSPVTKREGRGEQYF.

The chain uses TRBV7-8 and TRBJ1-4; unclear D gene. Germline assignment: CDR1 SGHVS and CDR2 FQNEAQ. Trimming stripped 2 bases from V and 5 bases from J, with 12 bases between. The CDR3 totals 15 residues. This chain's CDR3 is CASSLLRVSNEKLFF. CDR3 bases: TGTGCCAGCAGCTTACTTCGGGTGAGCAATGAAAAACTGTTTTTT.

This clone has just one count. The chain joins TRBV19 to TRBJ1-1; D gene ambiguous. Between the trimmed V and J ends, which lost 1 base and 4 bases, there was a span of 10 bases. Germline CDR1 is LNHDA and CDR2 is SQIVND (reference sequence). The CDR3 has 14 residues. CDR3 in amino acids: CASSIVGMFTEAFF. DNA for the CDR3: TGTGCCAGTAGTATAGTAGGGATGTTCACTGAAGCTTTCTTT.

The J gene is TRBJ2-2, the V gene TRBV18; 8 nucleotides line up with TRBD2. This CDR3 spans 15 amino acids. The junction had 7 bases not matched to a gene; V was cut back by 3 bases and J by 7 bases. Germline CDR1 is KGHSH and CDR2 is LQKENI. Written as DNA, the CDR3 is TGTGCCAGCTCACCCGGGAGGGCCTCCGACGGGGAGCTGTTTTTT. Translation gives CASSPGRASDGELFF. The full variable domain, rest sourced from reference TRBV18 and TRBJ2-2, is NAGVMQNPRHLVRRRGQEARLRCSPMKGHSHVYWYRQLPEEGLKFMVYLQKENIIDESGMPKERFSAEFPKEGPSILRIQQVVRGDSAAYFCASSPGRASDGELFFGEGSRLTVL.

This chain connects TRBV7-3 to TRBJ1-1; 8 bases are a match to TRBD1. With V trimmed by 5 bases and J by 3 bases, 8 bases remained unmatched. Germline CDR1 is SGHTA and CDR2 is FQGTGA. CDR3 length: 15 residues. The CDR3 DNA sequence: TGTGCCAGCAGCCCCTTAGGACAGGGAGACACTGAAGCTTTCTTT. Its translation is CASSPLGQGDTEAFF.

V gene TRBV14 combines with J gene TRBJ2-1; 8 nucleotides match TRBD1. The CDR3 totals 13 residues. V lost 4 bases to trimming and J lost 7 bases; unmatched junction nucleotides: 3. Per germline, CDR1 SGHDN and CDR2 FVKESK. The CDR3 DNA is TGTGCCAGCAGCCCTAACAGGGGGAATGAGCAGTTCTTC. Translating it yields CASSPNRGNEQFF.

This chain joins TRBV19 and TRBJ2-2, with D possibly being TRBD2 (6 bases). This CDR3 has 15 amino acids. Germline V CDR1 and CDR2: LNHDA, SQIVND (reference sequence). V lost 3 bases, J lost 6 bases, and 14 bases lay in between. CDR3 region: CASSISRRVSGELFF. Written as DNA, the CDR3 is TGTGCCAGTAGTATTTCTAGGAGGGTCTCCGGGGAGCTGTTTTTT.

The V gene is TRBV6-2 or TRBV6-3, the J gene TRBJ1-1, with unresolved D. CDR1 MNHEY and CDR2 SVGEGT come from the germline V gene. The V gene lost 0 bases and the J gene lost 8 bases, with 7 bases spanning the gap. There are 12 residues in the CDR3. The CDR3 sequence: CASSYSGGEAFF. The DNA of the CDR3 is TGTGCCAGCAGTTACTCCGGAGGAGAAGCTTTCTTT.

This chain links TRBV18 with TRBJ1-2; TRBD1 agrees at 9 bases. J gave up 6 bases and V 3 bases, and 8 bases lay outside the gene matches. Germline V gives CDR1 KGHSH, CDR2 LQKENI. CDR3 length equals 15 residues. The CDR3 nucleotides read TGTGCCAGCTCACCGCCGAGCGGGACAGGGAATGGCTACACCTTC. It specifies CASSPPSGTGNGYTF.

This CDR3 is CASGETSGRTNNEQFF. For the CDR3, the DNA is TGTGCCAGCGGAGAGACTAGCGGGAGGACCAACAATGAGCAGTTCTTC. V gene TRBV2 combines with J gene TRBJ2-1, with 13 bases aligning to TRBD2. V was pared by 8 bases and J by 5 bases, with 9 bases of the junction left unmatched. This CDR3 contains 16 residues. Looked up from germline, CDR1 is SNHLY and CDR2 is FYNNEI.

This chain joins TRBV28 and TRBJ1-2, with D possibly TRBD1 on 5 matching bases. Trimming removed 8 bases from V and 2 bases from J, with 15 bases in between. CDR3 size: 14 residues. Germline V lookup: CDR1 MDHEN, CDR2 SYDVKM. The CDR3 DNA follows: TGTGCCAGCCGCGCGCAGGGTGCCAACTATGGCTACACCTTC. As protein: CASRAQGANYGYTF.

The rearrangement links TRBV6-5 to TRBJ2-2; no reliable D call. CDR1 MNHEY and CDR2 SVGAGI come from the germline V gene. The length of the CDR3 is 14 residues. Trimming removed 9 bases from V and 5 bases from J, with 16 bases in between. The CDR3: CASRYQSRTGELFF. As DNA, the CDR3 is TGTGCCAGTCGGTACCAGTCTCGGACCGGGGAGCTGTTTTTT.

The CDR3 DNA reads as TGTGCCAGCAGCCAAGATCCCTTAAATCAGCCCCAGCATTTT. Translated: CASSQDPLNQPQHF. The chain uses TRBV3-1 (or the pseudogene TRBV3-2) and TRBJ1-5, with D unresolved. V lost 0 bases to trimming and J lost 4 bases, with 7 bases between them. The CDR3 totals 14 residues. Germline V gives CDR1 LGHDT, CDR2 YNNKEL (reference sequence).

The rearrangement uses TRBV20-1 and TRBJ1-6, with D perhaps matching TRBD1 (6 bases). V shed 6 bases and J shed 8 bases, with 8 bases lying between them. This CDR3 comprises 11 residues. In germline, CDR1 is DFQATT, CDR2 SNEGSKA (reference sequence). The chain's CDR3 is CSAGGHSPLHF. CDR3 in DNA: TGCAGTGCCGGGGGCCATTCACCCCTCCACTTT.

The chain is built from TRBV7-2 and TRBJ1-4; D unresolved. The length of the CDR3 is 13 residues. Germline values: CDR1 SGHTA, CDR2 FQGNSA. Trimming cost V 1 base and J 7 bases, with 7 bases left between them. CDR3 DNA: TGTGCCAGCAGCTTAGGTTATGGTGAAAAACTGTTTTTT. Protein: CASSLGYGEKLFF.